The clone carrying this T cell receptor beta chain was detected only a few times. The antigen is not known. The V gene's germline CDR1 is SGDLS and CDR2 YYNGEE. V dropped 0 bases and J dropped 5; count of bases not matched to a gene: 7. The CDR3 sequence is 17 residues long. PCR employed 60 Vbeta and 13 Jbeta primers. TCRdb's table, derived via immunoSEQ multiplex PCR, lists solely in-frame clones and lacks some. The repertoire consists of some 160,000 clones, with approximately 82% occurring once and the leading ten covering roughly 6.7%. This sample was included in a study of cytomegalovirus exposure and HLA in healthy donors. Overall study findings and caveats: Researchers catalogued some 160 TCR beta chains as cytomegalovirus-associated.

Input material: PBMCs. The chain recombines TRBV9 with TRBJ2-1; TRBD2 agrees at 11 bases. This clonotype was sampled from a man between 45 and 60 years old in good health and CMV-seropositive. CDR3: CASSVGASGGPDNEQFF. The CDR3, as DNA: TGTGCCAGCAGCGTAGGGGCTAGCGGGGGGCCCGACAATGAGCAGTTCTTC. Based on the CDR3 plus reference TRBV9 and TRBJ2-1, the full variable domain is DSGVTQTPKHLITATGQRVTLRCSPRSGDLSVYWYQQSLDQGLQFLIQYYNGEERAKGNILERFSAQQFPDLHSELNLSSLELGDSALYFCASSVGASGGPDNEQFFGPGTRLTVL.